The rows below give T cell receptor beta chains drawn from one sample of a study of beta chain features in type 1 diabetes. Sequenced by immunoSEQ multiplex PCR; TCRdb stores in-frame clones only, minus some. Of over 200,000 clones listed, about a tenth are singletons. The source material was naive CD4+ T cells from blood. These receptor sequences come from a young man with type 1 diabetes. Each CDR3 is given with its conserved first and last residue. The order of the fields is V gene, J gene, D gene, clone size, CDR3 DNA, CDR3 protein. D genes are given only for firm matches. Clone size is shown for a subset of rows, as once, few, many or a class of expanded clone.

V gene: TRBV2
J gene: TRBJ1-4
D gene: NA
clone size: few
CDR3 DNA: TGTGCCAGCATCAGGCAAGGAGGTTGGACTAATGAAAAACTGTTTTTT
CDR3 protein: CASIRQGGWTNEKLFF

V gene: TRBV29-1
J gene: TRBJ1-1
D gene: NA
clone size: NA
CDR3 DNA: TGCAGCGTTGTAGGGGTCTTCGGCGCTGAAGCTTTCTTT
CDR3 protein: CSVVGVFGAEAFF

V gene: TRBV7-8
J gene: TRBJ1-6
D gene: NA
clone size: NA
CDR3 DNA: TGTGCCAGCAGCCCATTCGCCCCGCGTATGGATTCACCCCTCCACTTT
CDR3 protein: CASSPFAPRMDSPLHF

V gene: TRBV6-5
J gene: TRBJ2-2
D gene: NA
clone size: few
CDR3 DNA: TGTGCCAGCAGACAGAGGGGGGGGGAGCTGTTTTTT
CDR3 protein: CASRQRGGELFF

V gene: TRBV9
J gene: TRBJ2-2
D gene: NA
clone size: few
CDR3 DNA: TGTGCCAGCAGCGTAATGGGGGCTACCGGGGAGCTGTTTTTT
CDR3 protein: CASSVMGATGELFF

V gene: TRBV11-2
J gene: TRBJ2-7
D gene: TRBD2
clone size: NA
CDR3 DNA: TGTGCCAGCAGTTTCCGGTTGGGAGGGGAGCAGTACTTC
CDR3 protein: CASSFRLGGEQYF

V gene: TRBV11-2
J gene: TRBJ2-1
D gene: NA
clone size: NA
CDR3 DNA: TGTGCCAGCAGCTTAGCACTTTACAATGAGCAGTTCTTC
CDR3 protein: CASSLALYNEQFF

V gene: TRBV18
J gene: TRBJ2-4
D gene: TRBD1
clone size: NA
CDR3 DNA: TGTGCCAGCTCACCTCGGGACAGTAAAAACATTCAGTACTTC
CDR3 protein: CASSPRDSKNIQYF

V gene: TRBV2
J gene: TRBJ1-3
D gene: NA
clone size: NA
CDR3 DNA: TGTGCCTTTCAAGTCGGTGGTGGAAACACCATATATTTT
CDR3 protein: CAFQVGGGNTIYF

V gene: TRBV29-1
J gene: TRBJ1-2
D gene: TRBD1
clone size: NA
CDR3 DNA: TGCAGCGTTGGCAGGGGGCATACTAACTATGGCTACACCTTC
CDR3 protein: CSVGRGHTNYGYTF

V gene: TRBV6-6
J gene: TRBJ2-3
D gene: NA
clone size: NA
CDR3 DNA: TGTGCCAGCAGTTCTCCTGCGTCTGGGGGGACGCAGTATTTT
CDR3 protein: CASSSPASGGTQYF

V gene: TRBV18
J gene: TRBJ2-7
D gene: TRBD1
clone size: NA
CDR3 DNA: TGTGCCAGCTCACCCGCGAGGGGACAGGGGCCAAACTACGAGCAGTACTTC
CDR3 protein: CASSPARGQGPNYEQYF

V gene: TRBV15
J gene: TRBJ1-4
D gene: NA
clone size: NA
CDR3 DNA: TGTGCCACCAGATGGGGTTCAGGGCCAACTAATGAAAAACTGTTTTTT
CDR3 protein: CATRWGSGPTNEKLFF

V gene: TRBV15
J gene: TRBJ1-4
D gene: NA
clone size: NA
CDR3 DNA: TGTGCCACCGGTGTCGGGGACATAGAAAAACTGTTTTTT
CDR3 protein: CATGVGDIEKLFF

V gene: TRBV30
J gene: TRBJ1-2
D gene: NA
clone size: NA
CDR3 DNA: TGTGCCTGGAGTCCCCAGGGTATGGGGGGCTACACCTTC
CDR3 protein: CAWSPQGMGGYTF

V gene: TRBV18
J gene: TRBJ2-7
D gene: TRBD1
clone size: few
CDR3 DNA: TGTGCCAGCTCACCCACAGGGGGCGAATACGAGCAGTACTTC
CDR3 protein: CASSPTGGEYEQYF

V gene: TRBV9
J gene: TRBJ2-1
D gene: TRBD2
clone size: NA
CDR3 DNA: TGTGCCAGCAGCGTAGTTGCGGGGGTCTACAATGAGCAGTTCTTC
CDR3 protein: CASSVVAGVYNEQFF

V gene: TRBV11-1
J gene: TRBJ2-5
D gene: NA
clone size: NA
CDR3 DNA: TGTGCCAGCACCGCGACGGCGGCGGAGACCCAGTACTTC
CDR3 protein: CASTATAAETQYF

V gene: TRBV5-4
J gene: TRBJ1-5
D gene: NA
clone size: few
CDR3 DNA: TGTGCCAGCAGCACTCCTAAAAATCAGCCCCAGCATTTT
CDR3 protein: CASSTPKNQPQHF

V gene: TRBV2
J gene: TRBJ1-2
D gene: NA
clone size: NA
CDR3 DNA: TGTGCCAGCAGTGTAGAGACAGGCTCTGGCTACACCTTC
CDR3 protein: CASSVETGSGYTF

V gene: TRBV29-1
J gene: TRBJ2-2
D gene: TRBD2
clone size: few
CDR3 DNA: TGCAGCGTTAGACTAGCGGCGAACACCGGGGAGCTGTTTTTT
CDR3 protein: CSVRLAANTGELFF

V gene: TRBV6-5
J gene: TRBJ2-7
D gene: NA
clone size: NA
CDR3 DNA: TGTGCCAGCAGTACAGGACCCAAAGGGGGCGAGCAGTACTTC
CDR3 protein: CASSTGPKGGEQYF

V gene: TRBV5-1
J gene: TRBJ2-3
D gene: TRBD1
clone size: few
CDR3 DNA: TGCGCCAGCAGCCGCCAGGGGGAAACAGATACGCAGTATTTT
CDR3 protein: CASSRQGETDTQYF

V gene: TRBV7-2
J gene: TRBJ1-1
D gene: TRBD1
clone size: few
CDR3 DNA: TGTGCCAGCAGCCGGATGGGACAGGGGGCGAACACTGAAGCTTTCTTT
CDR3 protein: CASSRMGQGANTEAFF

V gene: TRBV9
J gene: TRBJ1-2
D gene: TRBD1
clone size: few
CDR3 DNA: TGTGCCAGCAGCGCGCATCTGTCTCAGGGGGCAGGCTACACCTTC
CDR3 protein: CASSAHLSQGAGYTF

V gene: TRBV4-1
J gene: TRBJ2-1
D gene: TRBD2
clone size: few
CDR3 DNA: TGCGCCAGCAGCCAAGATTCAGTATTCGGGGGGGGGAACATGGAGCAGTTCTTC
CDR3 protein: CASSQDSVFGGGNMEQFF

V gene: TRBV2
J gene: TRBJ1-4
D gene: TRBD1
clone size: NA
CDR3 DNA: TGTGCCAGCAGCCAAGGACAGGGCCCTAATGAAAAACTGTTTTTT
CDR3 protein: CASSQGQGPNEKLFF

V gene: TRBV5-1
J gene: TRBJ2-7
D gene: NA
clone size: few
CDR3 DNA: TGCGCCAGCAAATCAATCTTGGGACACCTCTACGAGCAGTACTTC
CDR3 protein: CASKSILGHLYEQYF

V gene: TRBV11-2
J gene: TRBJ1-6
D gene: TRBD1
clone size: few
CDR3 DNA: TGTGCCAGCAGCGTAACAGGGGCCCTCCACTTT
CDR3 protein: CASSVTGALHF

V gene: TRBV18
J gene: TRBJ2-3
D gene: TRBD2
clone size: few
CDR3 DNA: TGTGCCAGCTCACCACCGAGCGGGGTGGGAGATACGCAGTATTTT
CDR3 protein: CASSPPSGVGDTQYF

V gene: TRBV11-2
J gene: TRBJ2-1
D gene: TRBD1
clone size: NA
CDR3 DNA: TGTGCCAGCAGCTTAGTTGCCGGGACAGGGCCCTACAATGAGCAGTTCTTC
CDR3 protein: CASSLVAGTGPYNEQFF

V gene: TRBV5-1
J gene: TRBJ2-3
D gene: TRBD2
clone size: NA
CDR3 DNA: TGCGCCAGCAGCTTGCTGGGGGGGACAGATACGCAGTATTTT
CDR3 protein: CASSLLGGTDTQYF

V gene: TRBV28
J gene: TRBJ2-7
D gene: TRBD1
clone size: NA
CDR3 DNA: TGTGCCAGCAGCCAGGGACAGGTTAAAGGCGAGCAGTACTTC
CDR3 protein: CASSQGQVKGEQYF

V gene: TRBV2
J gene: TRBJ2-5
D gene: NA
clone size: NA
CDR3 DNA: TGTGCCAGCAGTGCCCAGACTCAAGAGACCCAGTACTTC
CDR3 protein: CASSAQTQETQYF

V gene: TRBV7-2
J gene: TRBJ1-2
D gene: TRBD1
clone size: NA
CDR3 DNA: TGTGCCAGCAGCTTGGACAGGGCTAACTATGGCTACACCTTC
CDR3 protein: CASSLDRANYGYTF

V gene: TRBV9
J gene: TRBJ1-1
D gene: NA
clone size: NA
CDR3 DNA: TGTGCCAGCAGCGTTGCGGGGAACACTGAAGCTTTCTTT
CDR3 protein: CASSVAGNTEAFF

V gene: TRBV5-1
J gene: TRBJ2-3
D gene: NA
clone size: NA
CDR3 DNA: TGCGCCAGCAGCCCCGGTTTTCCTAGCACAGATACGCAGTATTTT
CDR3 protein: CASSPGFPSTDTQYF

V gene: TRBV18
J gene: TRBJ2-1
D gene: NA
clone size: NA
CDR3 DNA: TGTGCCAGCTCACGGTTAGGGGGTGGCAATGAGCAGTTCTTC
CDR3 protein: CASSRLGGGNEQFF

V gene: TRBV7-2
J gene: TRBJ2-3
D gene: TRBD2
clone size: few
CDR3 DNA: TGTGCCAGCAGCTTTAGCGGGGGCACAGATACGCAGTATTTT
CDR3 protein: CASSFSGGTDTQYF

V gene: TRBV18
J gene: TRBJ1-2
D gene: NA
clone size: NA
CDR3 DNA: TGTGCCAGCTCACCACCGGGCAACTATGGCTACACCTTC
CDR3 protein: CASSPPGNYGYTF

V gene: TRBV29-1
J gene: TRBJ2-1
D gene: NA
clone size: few
CDR3 DNA: TGCAGCTCTATAGGGGGGGGCCTCTACAATGAGCAGTTCTTC
CDR3 protein: CSSIGGGLYNEQFF